Described below is a single T cell receptor (beta chain) sequence and its context. Its antigen is still unknown. These data are taken from a study of cytomegalovirus exposure and HLA in healthy donors. A multiplex PCR was run with 60 Vbeta primers and 13 Jbeta primers. Under the authors' procedure: In a later analysis, some 80 million unique TCR beta chains included roughly 11 million shared by two or more donors. TCRdb's table, derived via immunoSEQ multiplex PCR, lists solely in-frame clones and lacks some. Clone size and the V and J calls come from that table; the DNA yielded D and trimming. The data show roughly 100,000 clones, approximately 69% seen once. Overall study findings and caveats: Most likely, a cluster of highly shared sequence variants arose as a sequencing artifact. Most of the CMV-associated TCR beta chains (in a later analysis) appeared to be HLA-restricted.

Germline V gene lookup returns CDR1 SGHRS and CDR2 YFSETQ. Germline trimming cut 4 bases from V and 4 bases from J; bases unmatched to any gene: 10. This CDR3 contains 16 residues. The rearrangement links TRBV5-1 to TRBJ2-1; 8 bases fit TRBD1. Sequencing was carried out using PBMCs. The source of this sequence is a man aged 30-40 years in good health and CMV-seronegative. The CDR3 nucleotides are TGCGCCAGCAGCCAGGTAGGACAGGGAACATACAATGAGCAGTTCTTC. It yields the protein CASSQVGQGTYNEQFF.